The rows below give T cell receptor beta chains drawn from one sample of a study of cytotoxic CD8 clonotypes in ibrutinib-treated CLL. TCRdb's table, derived via immunoSEQ multiplex PCR, lists solely in-frame clones and lacks some. The sample lists some 35,000 clones, 69% seen once, with about 27% in the top ten. The sample consisted of PBMCs, taken before ibrutinib treatment. These receptors all stem from a human donor with chronic lymphocytic leukemia. Each CDR3 is given with its conserved first and last residue. Fields, in order: CDR3 DNA, CDR3 protein, V gene, J gene, clone size, D gene. A D gene is named only where the DNA matches it firmly. Expanded clones are given a class, and other clones once, few, many or no size at all.

TGTGCCAGCAGCTTACGGGGGGCCTACAATGAGCAGTTCTTC	CASSLRGAYNEQFF	TRBV7-9	TRBJ2-1	NA	TRBD2
TGTGCCATCAGCCCCAGACTTTATGGCTACACCTTC	CAISPRLYGYTF	TRBV10-3	TRBJ1-2	few	NA
TGCGCCAGCAGCTCTCAAGCGGGAGTAGATGAGCAGTTCTTC	CASSSQAGVDEQFF	TRBV5-1	TRBJ2-1	NA	TRBD2
TGTGCCAGCAGCCCTTGGGGCTCCTACAATGAGCAGTTCTTC	CASSPWGSYNEQFF	TRBV7-2	TRBJ2-1	NA	NA
TGTGCCAGCAGTCCCACCCCTGGACTAGCGGGAGTCGGTGAGCAGTTCTTC	CASSPTPGLAGVGEQFF	TRBV27	TRBJ2-1	NA	TRBD2
TGTGCCAGCAGGGACAGGGGGTCCGAAAAACTGTTTTTT	CASRDRGSEKLFF	TRBV6-1	TRBJ1-4	NA	TRBD1
TGTGCCAGCACCACCCGGCAGGGCGCAGCGGCTGGCTACACCTTC	CASTTRQGAAAGYTF	TRBV7-9	TRBJ1-2	once	NA
TGTGCCAGCAGGACCCTGACAGGGAAACCCTACGAGCAGTACTTC	CASRTLTGKPYEQYF	TRBV27	TRBJ2-7	NA	TRBD1
TGTGCCAGCAGTTTCCTAGCGGAGCCAGGAGGTCCACGGTACAATGAGCAGTTCTTC	CASSFLAEPGGPRYNEQFF	TRBV27	TRBJ2-1	NA	TRBD2
TGCGCCAGCAGGCCCAGCGGGGGGGCCGCAGATACGCAGTATTTT	CASRPSGGAADTQYF	TRBV5-1	TRBJ2-3	once	TRBD2
TGTGCCAGTAGTCTGCAACACTCCTATAATTCACCCCTCCACTTT	CASSLQHSYNSPLHF	TRBV19	TRBJ1-6	NA	NA
TGTGCCAGCAGCTTAAATAGAAGATACGAGCAGTACTTC	CASSLNRRYEQYF	TRBV7-2	TRBJ2-7	once	NA
TGTGCCATCAGTGACGGTGAGAACTATGGCTACACCTTC	CAISDGENYGYTF	TRBV10-3	TRBJ1-2	NA	NA
TGTGCCAGCAGTTTATATGGCGGGAGTACCTACGAGCAGTACTTC	CASSLYGGSTYEQYF	TRBV27	TRBJ2-7	NA	TRBD2
TGTGCCAGCAAGAAACAGGGGTCCTATGGCTACACCTTC	CASKKQGSYGYTF	TRBV6-5	TRBJ1-2	NA	TRBD1
TGCGCCAGCAGCTTGGAGGACAGATATGCCAACGTCCTGACTTTC	CASSLEDRYANVLTF	TRBV5-1	TRBJ2-6	NA	NA
TGTGCCATCAGTGAGCTTTCAGGGTATAGGACTGAAGCTTTCTTT	CAISELSGYRTEAFF	TRBV10-3	TRBJ1-1	NA	NA
TGTGCCAGCAGCCCTCTCCCCGGGACAGGGGACGAGCAGTACTTC	CASSPLPGTGDEQYF	TRBV11-3	TRBJ2-7	NA	TRBD1
TGTGCCTGGGGGCCGCCGAGAGGACAGGGAAGCGAGCAGTACTTC	CAWGPPRGQGSEQYF	TRBV30	TRBJ2-7	medium-sized	TRBD1
TGTGCCAGCAGTTTTAAAACGGTTCTCCTCCACTTT	CASSFKTVLLHF	TRBV28	TRBJ1-6	NA	NA
TGTGCCAGCAGCTTACTAGCGGGTACGCAAGAGACCCAGTACTTC	CASSLLAGTQETQYF	TRBV7-2	TRBJ2-5	NA	TRBD2
TGTGCCAGCAGTGATACACGTACTACCTCCTACGAGCAGTACTTC	CASSDTRTTSYEQYF	TRBV28	TRBJ2-7	NA	NA